This T cell receptor beta chain derives from a study of T cell responses to AZD1222 COVID-19 vaccine. The study, taken as a whole, reports: It was only after the peak T cell response that any repertoires were sampled. Recipients of AZD1222 seropositive at baseline numbered only 6 or 7. Among spike-specific TCRs, nearly half reportedly target unmutated variant regions.

Here immunoSEQ multiplex PCR was the method, and the copy in TCRdb shows in-frame clones only, minus some. The sample holds about 150,000 clones; 82% are singletons and the top ten take about 4%. Remarks on this clone: Its target is not known.

Sequenced here: peripheral blood, sampled on day 0 of MenACWY control vaccination. The source of this sequence is an adult in good health.

The CDR3 DNA sequence: TGTGCCAGCAGCTTAGTGGGCAGGGCCTACGAGCAGTACTTC. Protein sequence: CASSLVGRAYEQYF. The chain couples TRBV7-8 to TRBJ2-7; D is perhaps TRBD1 (5 bases). V lost 1 base and J lost 2, with 9 bases in between. The germline V gene has CDR1 SGHVS and CDR2 FQNEAQ. The CDR3 covers 14 residues.